The rows below give T cell receptor beta chains drawn from one sample of a study of blood T cell repertoires in COVID-19. Data came from immunoSEQ multiplex PCR; TCRdb stores just in-frame clones and leaves some out. The table records approximately 37,000 clones, approximately 88% of them present only once. Sequencing was performed on peripheral blood. These receptors all come from an older woman with acute or convalescent COVID-19. Each CDR3 is given with its conserved first and last residue. The D gene is left open where the match is weak. Expanded clones are given a class, and other clones once, few, many or no size at all.

j_gene,abundance,d_gene,v_gene,CDR3nt,CDR3aa
TRBJ2-3,-,TRBD2,TRBV2,TGTGCCAGCAGGAAGGGACTAGCGGGGCACACAGATACGCAGTATTTT,CASRKGLAGHTDTQYF
TRBJ1-2,-,-,TRBV7-2,TGTGCCAGCAGCTTAGTGTCGGCTAACTATGGCTACACCTTC,CASSLVSANYGYTF
TRBJ1-6,-,TRBD1,TRBV9,TGTGCCAGCAGCGTATCAGGGACAGGGGACTCACCCCTCCACTTT,CASSVSGTGDSPLHF
TRBJ2-5,-,TRBD2,TRBV7-2,TGTGCCAGCAGCTTAAGGCTAGCGGCGTACCAAGAGACCCAGTACTTC,CASSLRLAAYQETQYF
TRBJ2-1,once,TRBD1,TRBV20-1,TGCAGTGCTAGTCCCCCCCCGACAGGGCCCAATGAGCAGTTCTTC,CSASPPPTGPNEQFF
TRBJ2-1,-,-,TRBV7-2,TGTGCCAGCAGGTCTCGGGCGGGGGCACGCAATGAGCAGTTCTTC,CASRSRAGARNEQFF
TRBJ1-1,few,-,TRBV12-3/TRBV12-4,TGTGCCAGCACCCTACTCTTCGCTGAAGCTTTCTTT,CASTLLFAEAFF
TRBJ1-2,few,TRBD1,TRBV6-4,TGTGCCAGCAGTGACCAGGGGCAGGGGGCTGGTGGCTACACCTTC,CASSDQGQGAGGYTF
TRBJ1-5,few,-,TRBV21-1,TGTGCCAGCAGCCCTCGTTCGACAGGGACTGATAGCAATCAGCCCCAGCATTTT,CASSPRSTGTDSNQPQHF
TRBJ1-5,-,-,TRBV19,TGTGCCAGTAGCGAGGGGGTGGAGCAGCCCCAGCATTTT,CASSEGVEQPQHF
TRBJ1-3,once,TRBD1,TRBV5-4,TGTGCCAGCAGCTGGGACAGCTCTGGAAACACCATATATTTT,CASSWDSSGNTIYF
TRBJ1-1,-,-,TRBV18,TGTGCCAGCCAATCGGAGGCAGGGGAATGGTCTGAAGCTTTCTTT,CASQSEAGEWSEAFF